This TCR beta chain was recovered during a study of OX40 agonist ivuxolimab in advanced cancers. Study summary: Intravenous ivuxolimab was administered to patients every 2 weeks at 0.01 to 10 mg/kg. Therapy given before enrollment (anti-PD-1, anti-PD-L1 or anti-CTLA-4) was allowed, and around 44% had some.

General study findings and limits: At 0.1 to 3.0 mg/kg and by week 6, clonal expansion occurred in CD4+ and CD8+ blood T cells.

Here immunoSEQ multiplex PCR was the method, and the copy in TCRdb shows in-frame clones only, minus some. The sample shows some 25,000 clones, around 80% of them seen only once. The V end lost 1 base, the J end lost 7 bases, and 16 bases lay between the germline ends. The CDR3 contains 14 residues. From germline, CDR1 is SQVTM and CDR2 ANQGSEA. Comment on this clone: Its antigen remains unknown.

The J gene is TRBJ2-5, the V gene TRBV29-1; D might be TRBD2 (5 bases). The sequencing used CD4+ or CD8+ T cells sorted from blood, collected in a trial of the OX40 agonist ivuxolimab. This clonotype originated in an adult with an advanced solid tumor such as melanoma, head and neck, liver or kidney cancer. As DNA, the CDR3 is TGCAGCGTTGAAGCGGCGGTGGACCGGGGGACCCAGTACTTC. This sequence encodes CSVEAAVDRGTQYF.